This T cell receptor beta chain was captured by sequencing in a study of CD8 T cells in Susac syndrome. This clonotype has a handful of counts. Germline assignment: CDR1 SGHTA and CDR2 FQGTGA. V dropped 5 bases and J dropped 0; count of bases not matched to a gene: 11. The CDR3 is made up of 19 amino acids. Random hexamers served to reverse transcribe roughly 0.5 to 1 ug RNA. A single record per CDR3 protein comes from TCRdb applying MiXCR to the immunoSEQ multiplex PCR reads. The sample carries a few hundred thousand distinct CDR3 sequences, roughly 85% recorded once. Specimen: CD8+ T cells from PBMCs. The TCR originated in a human donor with multiple sclerosis. This chain uses TRBV7-3 with TRBJ2-6; TRBD2 agrees at 9 bases. CDR3: CASSPLVAGDPSGANVLTF. CDR3 sequence (DNA): TGTGCCAGCAGCCCCCTCGTAGCGGGAGACCCCTCTGGGGCCAACGTCCTGACTTTC. Combining the CDR3 with reference TRBV7-3 and TRBJ2-6 gives the whole variable domain GAGVSQTPSNKVTEKGKYVELRCDPISGHTALYWYRQSLGQGPEFLIYFQGTGAADDSGLPNDRFFAVRPEGSVSTLKIQRTERGDSAVYLCASSPLVAGDPSGANVLTFGAGSRLTVL.